The table lists the clone carrying this T cell receptor beta chain with a few counts. All eligible patients presented with advanced solid tumors that contained no tumor-infiltrating lymphocytes. The record originates from a study of low-dose radiotherapy and immunotherapy resistance in tumors. Background on the study: Starting cycle 1 day 1, oral aspirin 300 mg was given daily for four cycles.

Primers used for first-strand cDNA, a TRAV- and TRBV-specific set, covered both alpha and beta chains. The TCRs were subjected to amplification over about 20 PCR cycles employing a constant-region primer in conjunction with a V-primer adapter. TCRdb redid the calling of the reads with MiXCR, one entry per CDR3 protein. The profile shows some 10,000 distinct CDR3 sequences, roughly two fifths of them singletons. V lost 5 bases and J 4 bases, leaving 5 bases between the germline ends. CDR1 is SGHTA, CDR2 FQGNSA, per germline. This CDR3 is built from 11 residues. The chain uses TRBV7-2 and TRBJ2-5, with unresolved D. The TCR originated in a human donor with advanced metastatic prostate, ovarian, gallbladder or colorectal cancer (not recorded which). This table probably holds off-target reads from a library built for another chain. DNA for the CDR3: TGTGCCAGCAGCACCACAGAGACCCAGTACTTC. Its translation is CASSTTETQYF.